The T cell receptor beta chain under discussion was sequenced for a study of CD8+CD57+ T cells in acquired aplastic anemia. Overall study context: Sorted CD4+ and CD8+ cell DNA averaged approximately 3.2 ug. The study obtained about 11 million reads on average for CD4+ cells from healthy donors.

The CDR3 length is 12 residues. Trimming stripped 5 bases from V and 8 bases from J, with 12 bases between. Per germline, CDR1 SGHVS and CDR2 FNYEAQ. With respect to this clonotype: Its antigen is currently unknown.

Researchers used genomic DNA as the template to profile TCR beta VDJ and CDR3. TCRdb analysed the reads with MiXCR anew, one entry per CDR3 protein. The sample shows about 420,000 distinct CDR3 sequences, under 80% of them seen only once. Study results and limitations: Patients and controls shared fewer than 30 CD8+ CDR3 sequences.

J is TRBJ1-2 and V is TRBV7-6; possibly TRBD1 for D (5 bases). Sample: sorted CD4+, CD8+, or CD8+CD57+ T cells (not recorded which) from PBMCs. This clonotype originated in a human donor in good health, serving as a control. The CDR3 DNA follows: TGTGCCAGCAGCCCAACAGGATTCGGCTACACCTTC. It specifies CASSPTGFGYTF.